A selection of T cell receptor beta chains follows, all from one sample in a study of blood T cell repertoires in COVID-19. The table came from immunoSEQ multiplex PCR; TCRdb's copy has only in-frame clones and leaves some out. The table records around 100,000 clones, 92% of them present only once. Material for sequencing was peripheral blood. The receptors derive from a man between 50 and 59 years old with active COVID-19. The CDR3 runs from the conserved cysteine through the conserved F or W. D genes are given only for firm matches. Clone sizes are given selectively: once, few, many, or a class where the clone is expanded.

CDR3aa: CASSPGQGTTGELFF; CDR3nt: TGTGCCAGCAGTCCGGGACAGGGGACCACCGGGGAGCTGTTTTTT; j_gene: TRBJ2-2; abundance: NA; d_gene: TRBD1; v_gene: TRBV7-9
CDR3aa: CASRNPMGGEQYF; CDR3nt: TGTGCCAGCAGGAACCCAATGGGGGGCGAGCAGTACTTC; j_gene: TRBJ2-7; abundance: NA; d_gene: NA; v_gene: TRBV27
CDR3aa: CASSYFGTSGTYEQYF; CDR3nt: TGTGCCAGCAGTTATTTCGGGACTAGCGGAACCTACGAGCAGTACTTC; j_gene: TRBJ2-7; abundance: NA; d_gene: TRBD2; v_gene: TRBV6-6
CDR3aa: CASSLSGGRYNEQFF; CDR3nt: TGTGCCAGCAGCCTTAGCGGGGGGCGCTACAATGAGCAGTTCTTC; j_gene: TRBJ2-1; abundance: NA; d_gene: TRBD2; v_gene: TRBV3-1/TRBV3-2
CDR3aa: CANVGAGGAGANVLTF; CDR3nt: TGTGCCAATGTTGGGGCAGGGGGCGCTGGGGCCAACGTCCTGACTTTC; j_gene: TRBJ2-6; abundance: NA; d_gene: TRBD1; v_gene: TRBV7-9
CDR3aa: CASSAELMGRGDTEAFF; CDR3nt: TGCGCCAGCAGTGCAGAACTTATGGGACGGGGGGACACTGAAGCTTTCTTT; j_gene: TRBJ1-1; abundance: NA; d_gene: NA; v_gene: TRBV10-2
CDR3aa: CASSLAGEGYGYTF; CDR3nt: TGTGCCAGCAGTTTAGCAGGGGAGGGCTATGGCTACACCTTC; j_gene: TRBJ1-2; abundance: NA; d_gene: NA; v_gene: TRBV27
CDR3aa: CASRPGAGGYTGELFF; CDR3nt: TGTGCCAGCAGACCTGGGGCAGGGGGCTACACCGGGGAGCTGTTTTTT; j_gene: TRBJ2-2; abundance: NA; d_gene: TRBD1; v_gene: TRBV27
CDR3aa: CASSRWDRGLGEQYF; CDR3nt: TGTGCCAGCAGCAGATGGGACAGGGGCCTAGGGGAGCAGTACTTC; j_gene: TRBJ2-7; abundance: NA; d_gene: TRBD1; v_gene: TRBV7-7
CDR3aa: CASSLSRAGNTIYF; CDR3nt: TGTGCCAGCAGCTTATCCCGGGCTGGAAACACCATATATTTT; j_gene: TRBJ1-3; abundance: NA; d_gene: NA; v_gene: TRBV7-8
CDR3aa: CASKYSTGGVEAFF; CDR3nt: TGTGCCAGCAAATATTCTACAGGGGGGGTTGAAGCTTTCTTT; j_gene: TRBJ1-1; abundance: NA; d_gene: TRBD1; v_gene: TRBV6-5
CDR3aa: CASSFWTGGSNQPQHF; CDR3nt: TGTGCCAGCAGTTTTTGGACAGGGGGAAGCAATCAGCCCCAGCATTTT; j_gene: TRBJ1-5; abundance: NA; d_gene: TRBD1; v_gene: TRBV28
CDR3aa: CASSLVPPTNYNEQFF; CDR3nt: TGCGCCAGCAGCTTGGTTCCCCCCACTAACTACAATGAGCAGTTCTTC; j_gene: TRBJ2-1; abundance: NA; d_gene: NA; v_gene: TRBV5-1
CDR3aa: CASSLVLAGGSLYEQYF; CDR3nt: TGTGCCAGCAGCTTGGTTCTAGCGGGAGGAAGTCTCTACGAGCAGTACTTC; j_gene: TRBJ2-7; abundance: few; d_gene: TRBD2; v_gene: TRBV5-8
CDR3aa: CASSLVQGGTNYGYTF; CDR3nt: TGTGCCAGCAGTTTGGTACAGGGGGGGACTAACTATGGCTACACCTTC; j_gene: TRBJ1-2; abundance: NA; d_gene: TRBD1; v_gene: TRBV28
CDR3aa: CASRLYLTGSNYGYTF; CDR3nt: TGTGCCAGCCGTCTTTACCTAACGGGGTCTAACTATGGCTACACCTTC; j_gene: TRBJ1-2; abundance: NA; d_gene: NA; v_gene: TRBV28
CDR3aa: CASSLWRIRNTEAFF; CDR3nt: TGTGCCAGCAGTTTATGGAGGATTCGGAACACTGAAGCTTTCTTT; j_gene: TRBJ1-1; abundance: NA; d_gene: NA; v_gene: TRBV28
CDR3aa: CAWRPGGITEAFF; CDR3nt: TGTGCCTGGAGACCTGGGGGCATCACTGAAGCTTTCTTT; j_gene: TRBJ1-1; abundance: NA; d_gene: NA; v_gene: TRBV30
CDR3aa: CASSGGELIYGYTF; CDR3nt: TGTGCCAGCAGTGGCGGGGAGCTTATCTATGGCTACACCTTC; j_gene: TRBJ1-2; abundance: NA; d_gene: NA; v_gene: TRBV2
CDR3aa: CASSEYNQGYTGELFF; CDR3nt: TGTGCCAGCAGTGAATATAACCAGGGGTACACCGGGGAGCTGTTTTTT; j_gene: TRBJ2-2; abundance: NA; d_gene: NA; v_gene: TRBV25-1
CDR3aa: CASRRTGEAFF; CDR3nt: TGTGCCAGCAGGCGGACGGGAGAAGCTTTCTTT; j_gene: TRBJ1-1; abundance: NA; d_gene: NA; v_gene: TRBV5-6
CDR3aa: CSASPPPRGLLNEQYF; CDR3nt: TGCAGTGCTAGTCCCCCCCCCAGGGGGTTACTCAACGAGCAGTACTTC; j_gene: TRBJ2-7; abundance: NA; d_gene: TRBD1; v_gene: TRBV20-1
CDR3aa: CASSRTFDSNQPQHF; CDR3nt: TGTGCCAGCAGTCGGACATTCGATAGCAATCAGCCCCAGCATTTT; j_gene: TRBJ1-5; abundance: NA; d_gene: NA; v_gene: TRBV6-5
CDR3aa: CATRGSYNSPLHF; CDR3nt: TGTGCCACCCGAGGGTCCTATAATTCACCCCTCCACTTT; j_gene: TRBJ1-6; abundance: NA; d_gene: NA; v_gene: TRBV2
CDR3aa: CASSVGLAGAVRYNEQFF; CDR3nt: TGTGCCAGCAGCGTGGGACTAGCGGGAGCGGTGAGGTACAATGAGCAGTTCTTC; j_gene: TRBJ2-1; abundance: NA; d_gene: TRBD2; v_gene: TRBV9
CDR3aa: CASSERRDQPQHF; CDR3nt: TGTGCCAGCAGTGAAAGGAGAGATCAGCCCCAGCATTTT; j_gene: TRBJ1-5; abundance: NA; d_gene: NA; v_gene: TRBV6-1